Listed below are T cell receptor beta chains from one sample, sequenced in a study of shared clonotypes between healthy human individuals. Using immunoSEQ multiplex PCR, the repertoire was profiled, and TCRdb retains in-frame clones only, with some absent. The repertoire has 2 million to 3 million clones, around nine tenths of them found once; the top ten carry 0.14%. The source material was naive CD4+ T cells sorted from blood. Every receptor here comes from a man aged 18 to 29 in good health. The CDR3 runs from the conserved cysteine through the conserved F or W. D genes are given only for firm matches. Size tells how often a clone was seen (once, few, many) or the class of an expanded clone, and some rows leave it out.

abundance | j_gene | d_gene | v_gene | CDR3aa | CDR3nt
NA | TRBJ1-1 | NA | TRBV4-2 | CASSQEGWGPNTEAFF | TGTGCCAGCAGCCAAGAGGGGTGGGGACCGAACACTGAAGCTTTCTTT
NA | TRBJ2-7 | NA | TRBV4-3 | CASSQTLAFTYEQYF | TGCGCCAGCAGCCAGACTCTCGCGTTCACCTACGAGCAGTACTTC
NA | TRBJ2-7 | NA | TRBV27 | CASRRTVTYEQYF | TGTGCCAGCAGAAGGACAGTAACCTACGAGCAGTACTTC
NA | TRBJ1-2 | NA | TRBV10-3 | CAISESATKMGYTF | TGTGCCATCAGTGAGTCGGCCACCAAGATGGGCTACACCTTC
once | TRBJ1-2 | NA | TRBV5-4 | CASSSTEEGYTF | TGTGCCAGCAGCTCCACAGAAGAGGGCTACACCTTC
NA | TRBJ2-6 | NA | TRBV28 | CASSFPGANVLTF | TGTGCCAGCAGTTTTCCTGGGGCCAACGTCCTGACTTTC
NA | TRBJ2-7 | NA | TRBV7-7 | CASSIKLGGWQYF | TGTGCTAGCAGCATTAAGTTAGGCGGCTGGCAGTACTTC
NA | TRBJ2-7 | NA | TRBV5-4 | CASSEGLYEQYF | TGTGCCAGCAGCGAGGGGCTGTACGAGCAGTACTTC
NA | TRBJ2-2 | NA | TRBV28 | CASSFTVNTGELFF | TGTGCCAGCAGTTTTACGGTTAACACCGGGGAGCTGTTTTTT
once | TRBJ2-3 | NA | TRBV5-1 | CASSLGQTSTDTQYF | TGCGCCAGCAGCCTTGGACAGACTAGCACAGATACGCAGTATTTT
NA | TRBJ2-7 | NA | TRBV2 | CASKVIQQGEQYF | TGTGCCAGCAAGGTAATCCAGCAGGGCGAGCAGTACTTC
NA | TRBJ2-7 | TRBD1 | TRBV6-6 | CASSYYQGTAYEQYF | TGTGCCAGCAGTTACTACCAGGGGACAGCCTACGAGCAGTACTTC
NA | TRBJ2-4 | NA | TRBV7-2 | CASSSPSLAKNIQYF | TGTGCCAGCAGCTCCCCTAGTTTAGCCAAAAACATTCAGTACTTC
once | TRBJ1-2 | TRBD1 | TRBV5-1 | CASSPGQVLDYTF | TGCGCCAGCAGCCCGGGACAGGTACTTGACTACACCTTC
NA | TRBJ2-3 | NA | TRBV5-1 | CASSLAGGTRDTQYF | TGCGCCAGCAGCTTGGCCGGCGGAACCAGAGATACGCAGTATTTT
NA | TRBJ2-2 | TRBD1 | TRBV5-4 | CASSLAETGPTGELFF | TGTGCCAGCAGCCTAGCCGAGACAGGGCCCACCGGGGAGCTGTTTTTT
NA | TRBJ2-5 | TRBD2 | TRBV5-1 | CASSLQTSGSQETQYF | TGCGCCAGCAGCTTGCAAACTAGCGGTAGCCAAGAGACCCAGTACTTC
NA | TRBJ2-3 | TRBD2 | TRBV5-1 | CASSLEPSGGARTDTQYF | TGCGCCAGCAGCTTGGAACCTAGCGGGGGGGCCCGCACAGATACGCAGTATTTT
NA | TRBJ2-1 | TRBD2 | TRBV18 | CASSPTLAGGLNEQFF | TGTGCCAGCTCACCGACCCTAGCGGGAGGACTCAATGAGCAGTTCTTC
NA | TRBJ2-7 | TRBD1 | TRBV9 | CASSVGGTGGLYEQYF | TGTGCCAGCAGCGTAGGAGGTACAGGGGGTCTCTACGAGCAGTACTTC
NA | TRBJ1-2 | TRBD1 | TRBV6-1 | CASNQGTGSNYGYTF | TGTGCCAGCAACCAGGGGACAGGCTCTAACTATGGCTACACCTTC
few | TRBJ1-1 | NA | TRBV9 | CASSNKPGNTEAFF | TGTGCCAGCAGCAATAAGCCGGGGAACACTGAAGCTTTCTTT
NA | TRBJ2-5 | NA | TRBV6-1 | CASRSGAAGETQYF | TGTGCCAGCAGATCCGGGGCAGCAGGGGAGACCCAGTACTTC
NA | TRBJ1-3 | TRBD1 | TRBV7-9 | CASSLGPGQGALGNTIYF | TGTGCCAGCAGCTTAGGACCGGGACAGGGGGCGCTGGGAAACACCATATATTTT
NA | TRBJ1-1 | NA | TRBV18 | CASSPQGKNTEAFF | TGTGCCAGCTCACCACAGGGCAAGAACACTGAAGCTTTCTTT
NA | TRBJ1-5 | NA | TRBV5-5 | CASGRDGNQPQHF | TGTGCCAGCGGCAGGGATGGTAATCAGCCCCAGCATTTT
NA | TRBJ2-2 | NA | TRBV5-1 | CASSAGAPTGELFF | TGCGCCAGCAGTGCCGGAGCGCCCACCGGGGAGCTGTTTTTT
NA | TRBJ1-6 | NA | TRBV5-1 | CASSSTGLGDSPLHF | TGCGCCAGCAGCTCAACAGGGCTTGGTGATTCACCCCTCCACTTT
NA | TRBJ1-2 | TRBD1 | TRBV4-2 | CASSPRLGQSFYGYTF | TGTGCCAGCAGCCCTAGATTGGGACAGAGTTTCTATGGCTACACCTTC
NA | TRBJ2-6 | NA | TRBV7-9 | CASSLTPSGANVLTF | TGTGCCAGCAGCCTCACCCCCTCTGGGGCCAACGTCCTGACTTTC
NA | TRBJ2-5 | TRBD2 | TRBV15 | CATSRDLSGRGETQYF | TGTGCCACCAGCAGAGATCTAAGCGGGAGGGGAGAGACCCAGTACTTC
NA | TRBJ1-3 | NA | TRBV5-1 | CASSLDLIGNTIYF | TGCGCCAGCAGCTTGGATTTGATTGGAAACACCATATATTTT
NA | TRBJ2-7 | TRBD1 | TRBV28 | CASSIGQGTGEQYF | TGTGCCAGCAGTATCGGACAGGGGACGGGAGAGCAGTACTTC
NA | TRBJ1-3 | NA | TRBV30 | CAWRGSGNTIYF | TGTGCCTGGAGAGGCTCTGGAAACACCATATATTTT
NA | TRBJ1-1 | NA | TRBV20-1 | CSAPEIPEAFF | TGCAGTGCTCCAGAAATTCCTGAAGCTTTCTTT
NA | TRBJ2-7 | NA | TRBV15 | CATSRDLGQSSYEQYF | TGTGCCACCAGCAGAGATTTAGGACAAAGCTCCTACGAGCAGTACTTC
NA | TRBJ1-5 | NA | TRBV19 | CASSKRRQTIYSNQPQHF | TGTGCCAGTAGTAAAAGGCGGCAGACCATTTATAGCAATCAGCCCCAGCATTTT
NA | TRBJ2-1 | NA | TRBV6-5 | CASSYEAASYNEQFF | TGTGCCAGCAGTTACGAGGCTGCTTCCTACAATGAGCAGTTCTTC
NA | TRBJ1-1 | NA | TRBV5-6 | CASSLQKNTEAFF | TGTGCCAGCAGTTTACAGAAGAACACTGAAGCTTTCTTT
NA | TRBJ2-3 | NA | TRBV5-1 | CASSLVGHGDTDTQYF | TGCGCCAGCAGCTTGGTCGGCCACGGAGACACAGATACGCAGTATTTT
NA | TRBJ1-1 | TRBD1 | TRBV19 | CASSSWTGGSTEAFF | TGTGCCAGTAGTTCCTGGACAGGGGGTAGTACTGAAGCTTTCTTT
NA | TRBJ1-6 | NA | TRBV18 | CASSPRQATSPLHF | TGTGCCAGCTCACCAAGACAGGCCACCTCACCCCTCCACTTT
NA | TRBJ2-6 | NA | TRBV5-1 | CASSLRLEGSGANVLTF | TGCGCCAGCAGCTTGCGTCTCGAGGGCTCTGGGGCCAACGTCCTGACTTTC
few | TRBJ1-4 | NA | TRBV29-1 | CSVTGLANEKLFF | TGCAGCGTCACAGGACTTGCTAATGAAAAACTGTTTTTT
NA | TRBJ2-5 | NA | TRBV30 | CAWNGHSQETQYF | TGTGCCTGGAATGGGCACTCCCAAGAGACCCAGTACTTC
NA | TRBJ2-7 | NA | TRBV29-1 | CSVARMSEQYF | TGCAGCGTTGCTAGAATGAGCGAGCAGTACTTC
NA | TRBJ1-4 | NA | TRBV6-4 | CASSSTGRPNEKLFF | TGTGCCAGCAGTTCAACAGGGCGGCCGAATGAAAAACTGTTTTTT
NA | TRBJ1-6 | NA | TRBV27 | CASRSYNSPLHF | TGTGCCAGCCGCTCATATAATTCACCCCTCCACTTT
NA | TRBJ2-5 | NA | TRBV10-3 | CAISEKTSTETQYF | TGTGCCATCAGTGAGAAAACTAGCACGGAGACCCAGTACTTC
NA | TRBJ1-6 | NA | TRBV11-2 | CASSLGAYNSPLHF | TGTGCCAGCAGCTTGGGGGCGTATAATTCACCCCTCCACTTT
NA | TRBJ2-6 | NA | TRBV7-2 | CASTPSAFGANVLTF | TGTGCCAGCACCCCTTCTGCCTTTGGGGCCAACGTCCTGACTTTC
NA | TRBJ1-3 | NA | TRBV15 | CATSREVVRGPNF | TGTGCCACCAGCAGAGAAGTTGTCAGAGGGCCCAATTTT
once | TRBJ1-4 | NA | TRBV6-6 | CASSQHNTQTNEKLFF | TGTGCCAGCAGTCAACATAATACCCAAACTAATGAAAAACTGTTTTTT
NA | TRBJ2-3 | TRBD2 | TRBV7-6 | CASSSTSGRHDTQYF | TGTGCCAGCAGCTCTACTAGCGGGAGGCACGATACGCAGTATTTT
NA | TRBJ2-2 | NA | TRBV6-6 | CASTQGGELFF | TGTGCCAGCACCCAAGGGGGGGAGCTGTTTTTT
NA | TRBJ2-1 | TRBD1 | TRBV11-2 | CASSLGQGAYNEQFF | TGTGCCAGCAGCCTTGGACAGGGGGCTTACAATGAGCAGTTCTTC
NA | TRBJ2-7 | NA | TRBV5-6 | CASSLWPSGFYEQYF | TGTGCCAGCAGCTTATGGCCATCAGGGTTCTACGAGCAGTACTTC
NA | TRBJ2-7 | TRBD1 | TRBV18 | CASSPGGTGVYEQYF | TGTGCCAGCTCACCAGGCGGGACAGGGGTCTACGAGCAGTACTTC
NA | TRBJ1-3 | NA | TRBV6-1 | CASSEYSGGSGNTIYF | TGTGCCAGCAGTGAGTACAGTGGCGGCTCTGGAAACACCATATATTTT
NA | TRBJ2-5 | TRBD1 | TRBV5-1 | CASSSPTVAGGWQETQYF | TGCGCCAGCAGCTCACCGACTGTTGCAGGGGGTTGGCAAGAGACCCAGTACTTC